This T cell receptor (beta chain) was identified during a study of metastatic and nonmetastatic thyroid tumors. Overall study context: Samples came from malignant and benign thyroid patients, and repertoires were compared across blood and tumor or nodule tissue. Study-wide points: Across blood and tumor, TCR beta diversity in malignant thyroid tumors was reportedly significantly higher than in benign nodules.

The germline gives CDR1 SGHTA, CDR2 FQGNSA. The CDR3 runs 15 residues. Trimming removed 1 base from V and 7 bases from J, with 11 bases in between. No treatment had been given to any patient before thyroid surgery. Original data processing: Variation in CDR3 across clinicopathological groups served as the basis for constructing a distant-metastasis classifier in papillary thyroid cancer. TCRdb reanalyzed the PCR reads with MiXCR. The V and J calls shown here were made by TCRdb, not taken from the authors' results. The top ten hold about 10% of the sample, which has 25,000 to 35,000 clones, more than 20% seen once. Many counts were recorded for this clone. Its antigen is not known.

Sequencing input: blood. V is TRBV7-2 and J is TRBJ1-6; D unresolved. This TCR derives from a female donor with papillary thyroid cancer or a benign thyroid nodule (not recorded which). Some clones in this sample may be carry-over from other donors' samples. Here the CDR3 DNA reads TGTGCCAGCAGCTTAGTACGCAGCCTAAATTCACCCCTCCACTTT. Its translation is CASSLVRSLNSPLHF.